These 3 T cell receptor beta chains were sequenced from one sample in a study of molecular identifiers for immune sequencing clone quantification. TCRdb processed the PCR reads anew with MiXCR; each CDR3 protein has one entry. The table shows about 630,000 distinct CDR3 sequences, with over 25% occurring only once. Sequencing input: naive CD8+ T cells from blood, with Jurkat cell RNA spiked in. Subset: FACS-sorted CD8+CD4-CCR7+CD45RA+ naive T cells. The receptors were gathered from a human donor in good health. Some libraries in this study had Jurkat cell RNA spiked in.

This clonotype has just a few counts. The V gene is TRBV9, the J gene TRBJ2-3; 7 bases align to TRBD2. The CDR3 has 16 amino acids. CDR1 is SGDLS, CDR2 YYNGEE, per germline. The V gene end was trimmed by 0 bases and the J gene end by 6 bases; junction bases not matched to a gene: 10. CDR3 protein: CASSVETSEILDTQYF. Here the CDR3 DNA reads TGTGCCAGCAGCGTAGAAACTAGCGAAATTCTTGATACGCAGTATTTT.

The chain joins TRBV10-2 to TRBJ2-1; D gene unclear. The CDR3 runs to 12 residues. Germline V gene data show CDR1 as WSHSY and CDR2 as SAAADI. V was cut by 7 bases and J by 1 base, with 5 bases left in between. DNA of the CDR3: TGCGCCAGCAAGCTTTCCTACAATGAGCAGTTCTTC. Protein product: CASKLSYNEQFF.

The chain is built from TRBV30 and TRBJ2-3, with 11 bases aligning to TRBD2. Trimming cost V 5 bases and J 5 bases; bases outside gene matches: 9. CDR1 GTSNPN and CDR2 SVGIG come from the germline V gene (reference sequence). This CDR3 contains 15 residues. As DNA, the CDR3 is TGTGCCTGGGGGGACCTAGCGGGAGGAGGAGATACGCAGTATTTT. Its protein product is CAWGDLAGGGDTQYF.